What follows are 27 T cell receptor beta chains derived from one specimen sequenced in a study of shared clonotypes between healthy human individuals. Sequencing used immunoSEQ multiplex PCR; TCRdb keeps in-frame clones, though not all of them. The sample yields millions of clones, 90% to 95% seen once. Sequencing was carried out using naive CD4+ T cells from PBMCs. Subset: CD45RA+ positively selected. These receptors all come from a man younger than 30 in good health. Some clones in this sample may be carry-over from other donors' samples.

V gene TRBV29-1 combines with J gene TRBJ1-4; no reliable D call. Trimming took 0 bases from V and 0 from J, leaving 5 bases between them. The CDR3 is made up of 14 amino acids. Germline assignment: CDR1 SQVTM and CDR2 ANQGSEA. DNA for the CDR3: TGCAGCGTTGAAGATCCCTCAACTAATGAAAAACTGTTTTTT. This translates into CSVEDPSTNEKLFF.

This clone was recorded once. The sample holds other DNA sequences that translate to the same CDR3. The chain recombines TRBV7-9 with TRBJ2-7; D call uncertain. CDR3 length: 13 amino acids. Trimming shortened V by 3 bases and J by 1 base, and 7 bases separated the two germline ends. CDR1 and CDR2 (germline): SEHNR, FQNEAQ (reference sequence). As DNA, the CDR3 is TGTGCCAGCAGCTTCGCAGGTTCCTACGAGCAGTACTTC. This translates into CASSFAGSYEQYF. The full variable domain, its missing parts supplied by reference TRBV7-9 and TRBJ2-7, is DTGVSQNPRHKITKRGQNVTFRCDPISEHNRLYWYRQTLGQGPEFLTYFQNEAQLEKSRLLSDRFSAERPKGSFSTLEIQRTEQGDSAMYLCASSFAGSYEQYFGPGTRLTVT.

CDR3 sequence: CASRPGLADTTQYF. The CDR3 region has the DNA TGCGCCAGCCGCCCGGGACTAGCGGATACGACGCAGTACTTC. This rearrangement joins TRBV5-1 to TRBJ2-7; TRBD2 matches at 11 bases. Losses at the gene ends were 7 bases for V and 9 bases for J; bases not matched to a gene: 12. Germline values: CDR1 SGHRS, CDR2 YFSETQ. This CDR3 spans 14 amino acids.

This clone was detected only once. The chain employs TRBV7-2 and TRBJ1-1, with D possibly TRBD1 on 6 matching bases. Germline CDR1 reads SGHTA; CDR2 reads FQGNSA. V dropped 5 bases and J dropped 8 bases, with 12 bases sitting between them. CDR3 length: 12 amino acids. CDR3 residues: CASSPGQREAFF. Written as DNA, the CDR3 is TGTGCCAGCAGCCCTGGACAGAGAGAAGCTTTCTTT.

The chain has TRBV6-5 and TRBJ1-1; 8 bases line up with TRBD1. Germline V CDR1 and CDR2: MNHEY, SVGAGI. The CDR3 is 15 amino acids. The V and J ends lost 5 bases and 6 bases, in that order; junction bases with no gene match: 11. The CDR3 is CASSTGGLGDSEAFF. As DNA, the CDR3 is TGTGCCAGCAGTACAGGGGGTCTCGGGGACTCTGAAGCTTTCTTT.

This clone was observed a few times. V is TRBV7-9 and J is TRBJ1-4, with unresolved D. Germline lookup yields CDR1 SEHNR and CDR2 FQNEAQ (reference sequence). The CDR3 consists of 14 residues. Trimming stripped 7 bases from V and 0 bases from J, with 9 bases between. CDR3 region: CASTFNATNEKLFF. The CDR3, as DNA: TGTGCCAGCACCTTTAATGCAACTAATGAAAAACTGTTTTTT.

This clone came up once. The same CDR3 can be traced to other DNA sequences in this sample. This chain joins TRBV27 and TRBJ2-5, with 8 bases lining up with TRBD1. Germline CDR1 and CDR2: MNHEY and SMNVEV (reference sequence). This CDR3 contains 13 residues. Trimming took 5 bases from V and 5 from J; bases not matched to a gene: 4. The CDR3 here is CASSARQGETQYF. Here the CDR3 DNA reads TGTGCCAGCAGTGCAAGACAGGGGGAGACCCAGTACTTC.

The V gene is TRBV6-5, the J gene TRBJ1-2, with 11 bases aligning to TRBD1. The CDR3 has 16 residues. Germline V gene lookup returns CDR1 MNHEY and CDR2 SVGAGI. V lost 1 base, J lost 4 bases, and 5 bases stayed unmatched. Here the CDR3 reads CASSYLSGQGVYGYTF. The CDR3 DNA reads TGTGCCAGCAGTTACTTATCGGGACAGGGGGTCTATGGCTACACCTTC.

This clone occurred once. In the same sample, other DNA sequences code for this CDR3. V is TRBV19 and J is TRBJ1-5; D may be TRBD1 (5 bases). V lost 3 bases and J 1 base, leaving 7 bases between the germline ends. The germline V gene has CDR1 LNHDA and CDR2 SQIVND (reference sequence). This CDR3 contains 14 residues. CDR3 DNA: TGTGCCAGTAGTATGCACAGGAGCAATCAGCCCCAGCATTTT. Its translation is CASSMHRSNQPQHF.

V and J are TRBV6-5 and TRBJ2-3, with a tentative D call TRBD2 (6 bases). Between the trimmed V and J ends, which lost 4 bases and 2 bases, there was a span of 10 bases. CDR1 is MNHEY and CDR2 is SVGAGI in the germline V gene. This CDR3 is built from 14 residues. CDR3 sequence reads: CASSWGRNTDTQYF. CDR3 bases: TGTGCCAGCAGTTGGGGGAGGAACACAGATACGCAGTATTTT.

For the CDR3, the DNA is TGTGCCAGCAGCTTAGCTGGGGCTAGCGGAGATACGCAGTATTTT. As protein: CASSLAGASGDTQYF. The chain carries TRBV7-2 and TRBJ2-3; 7 nucleotides match TRBD2. The V gene end was trimmed by 0 bases and the J gene end by 5 bases; junction bases not matched to a gene: 5. Germline-derived CDR1 and CDR2 are SGHTA and FQGNSA. This CDR3 has 15 amino acids.

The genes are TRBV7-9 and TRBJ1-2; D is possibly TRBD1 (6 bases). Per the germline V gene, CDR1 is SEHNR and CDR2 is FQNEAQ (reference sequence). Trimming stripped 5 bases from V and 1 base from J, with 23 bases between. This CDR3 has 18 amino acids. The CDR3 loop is CASSAGWAYKGVNYGYTF. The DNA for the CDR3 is TGTGCCAGCAGCGCCGGCTGGGCATACAAGGGGGTTAACTATGGCTACACCTTC.

CDR3 amino acids: CASRTSQINGEKLFF. CDR3 nucleotides: TGTGCCAGCAGGACCTCGCAGATAAACGGGGAAAAACTGTTTTTT. The chain uses TRBV28 and TRBJ1-4; no reliable D call. The CDR3 length is 15 residues. The germline V gene has CDR1 MDHEN and CDR2 SYDVKM. V shed 6 bases and J shed 8 bases, with 19 bases lying between them.

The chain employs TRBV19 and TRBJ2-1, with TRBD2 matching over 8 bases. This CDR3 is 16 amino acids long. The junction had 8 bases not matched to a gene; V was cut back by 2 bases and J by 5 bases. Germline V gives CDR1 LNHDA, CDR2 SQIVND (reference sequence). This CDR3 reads CASSIRSGSLNNEQFF. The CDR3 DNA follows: TGTGCCAGTAGTATAAGAAGCGGGAGCCTGAACAATGAGCAGTTCTTC.

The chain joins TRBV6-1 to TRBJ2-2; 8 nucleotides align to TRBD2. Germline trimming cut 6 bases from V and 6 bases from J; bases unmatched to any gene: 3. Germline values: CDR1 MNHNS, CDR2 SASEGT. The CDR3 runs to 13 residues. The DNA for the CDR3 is TGTGCCAGCAGCCCCGGGAGGGCCGGGGAGCTGTTTTTT. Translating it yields CASSPGRAGELFF.

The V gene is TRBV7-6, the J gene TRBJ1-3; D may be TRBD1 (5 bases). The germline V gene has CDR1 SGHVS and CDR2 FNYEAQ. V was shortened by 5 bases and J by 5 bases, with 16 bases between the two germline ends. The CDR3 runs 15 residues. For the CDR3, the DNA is TGTGCCAGCAGCGGGTCCAGGGCCCAAAGAAACACCATATATTTT. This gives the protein CASSGSRAQRNTIYF.

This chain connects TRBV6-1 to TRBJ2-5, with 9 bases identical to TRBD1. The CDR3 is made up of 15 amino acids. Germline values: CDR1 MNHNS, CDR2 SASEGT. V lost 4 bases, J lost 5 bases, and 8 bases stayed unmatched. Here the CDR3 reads CASSGNRGLGETQYF. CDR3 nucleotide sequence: TGTGCCAGCAGTGGTAACAGGGGGCTGGGGGAGACCCAGTACTTC.

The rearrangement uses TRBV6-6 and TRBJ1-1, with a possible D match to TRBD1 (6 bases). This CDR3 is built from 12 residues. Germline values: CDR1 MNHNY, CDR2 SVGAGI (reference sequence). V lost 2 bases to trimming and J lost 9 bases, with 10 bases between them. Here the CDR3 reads CASSYGGAQAFF. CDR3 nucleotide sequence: TGTGCCAGCAGTTACGGGGGCGCTCAAGCTTTCTTT.

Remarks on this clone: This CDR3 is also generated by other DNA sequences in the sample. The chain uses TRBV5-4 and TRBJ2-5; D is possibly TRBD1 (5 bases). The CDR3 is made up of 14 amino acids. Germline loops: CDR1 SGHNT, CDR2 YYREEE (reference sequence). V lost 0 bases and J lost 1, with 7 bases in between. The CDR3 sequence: CASSLGQSQETQYF. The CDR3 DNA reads TGTGCCAGCAGCTTGGGACAGTCCCAAGAGACCCAGTACTTC.

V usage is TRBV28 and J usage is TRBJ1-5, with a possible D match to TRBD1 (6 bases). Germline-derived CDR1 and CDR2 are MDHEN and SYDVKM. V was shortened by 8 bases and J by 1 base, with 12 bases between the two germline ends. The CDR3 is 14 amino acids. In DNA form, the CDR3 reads TGTGCCAGCCACGCGGGGGGCAGCAATCAGCCCCAGCATTTT. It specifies CASHAGGSNQPQHF.

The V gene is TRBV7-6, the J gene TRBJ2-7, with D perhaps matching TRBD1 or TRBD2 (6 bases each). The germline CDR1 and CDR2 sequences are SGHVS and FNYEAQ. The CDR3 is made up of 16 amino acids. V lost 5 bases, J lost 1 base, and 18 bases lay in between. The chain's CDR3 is CASSPYPPGASYEQYF. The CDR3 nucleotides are TGTGCCAGCAGCCCTTACCCCCCGGGGGCATCCTACGAGCAGTACTTC.

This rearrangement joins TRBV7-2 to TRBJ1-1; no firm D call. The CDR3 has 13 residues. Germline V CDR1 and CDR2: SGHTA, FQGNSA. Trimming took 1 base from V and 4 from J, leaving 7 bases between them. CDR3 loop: CASSLVGPTEAFF. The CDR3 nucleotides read TGTGCCAGCAGCTTAGTAGGTCCCACTGAAGCTTTCTTT.

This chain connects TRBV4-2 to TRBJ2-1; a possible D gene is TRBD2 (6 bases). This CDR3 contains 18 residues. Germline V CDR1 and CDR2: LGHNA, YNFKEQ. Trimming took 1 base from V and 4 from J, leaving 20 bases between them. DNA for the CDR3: TGTGCCAGCAGCCAAGCAGTGCCTGGACTACCTCTTTACAATGAGCAGTTCTTC. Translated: CASSQAVPGLPLYNEQFF.

The CDR3 region is CASSAAGLAGDWLGELFF. CDR3 sequence (DNA): TGTGCCAGTAGTGCGGCTGGCCTAGCGGGAGATTGGTTAGGGGAGCTGTTTTTT. This rearrangement joins TRBV19 to TRBJ2-2; TRBD2 agrees at 10 bases. Losses at the gene ends were 5 bases for V and 8 bases for J; bases not matched to a gene: 17. The CDR3 runs to 18 residues. The germline gives CDR1 LNHDA, CDR2 SQIVND (reference sequence).

The CDR3 nucleotides read TGTGCCAGCAGTCCCGGGACTAGCGGGAGTTGGGACCCCCAGTTCTTC. Protein sequence: CASSPGTSGSWDPQFF. The chain combines TRBV28 with TRBJ2-1, with TRBD2 matching over 14 bases. Per germline, CDR1 MDHEN and CDR2 SYDVKM. This CDR3 comprises 16 residues. V was clipped by 5 bases and J by 13 bases; unmatched bases: 13.

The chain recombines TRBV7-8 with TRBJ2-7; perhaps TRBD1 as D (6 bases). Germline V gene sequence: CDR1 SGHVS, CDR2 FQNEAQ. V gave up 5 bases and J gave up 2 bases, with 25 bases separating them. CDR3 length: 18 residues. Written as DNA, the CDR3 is TGTGCCAGCAGCCCAGGGGCAACCAACCTAGGGGGACCCTACGAGCAGTACTTC. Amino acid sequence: CASSPGATNLGGPYEQYF.

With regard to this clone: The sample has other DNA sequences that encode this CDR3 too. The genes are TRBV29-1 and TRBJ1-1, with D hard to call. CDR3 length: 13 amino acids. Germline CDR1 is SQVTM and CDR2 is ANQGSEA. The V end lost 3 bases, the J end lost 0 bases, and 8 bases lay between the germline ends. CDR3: CSVEKRMNTEAFF. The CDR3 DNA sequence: TGCAGCGTTGAGAAGCGCATGAACACTGAAGCTTTCTTT.